These T cell receptor beta chains were read from a single sample in a study of molecular identifiers for immune sequencing clone quantification. TCRdb independently ran MiXCR on the PCR reads; one entry per CDR3 protein. This table holds about 510,000 distinct CDR3 sequences, 25% found once. The sample taken for sequencing was naive CD8+ T cells from blood, with Jurkat cell RNA spiked in. These receptors all stem from a human donor in good health. Some libraries in this study had Jurkat cell RNA spiked in. The CDR3 runs from the conserved cysteine through the conserved F or W. The D gene is left open where the match is weak. Rows may omit the clone size; those that give it use once, few, many or a size class.

TRBJ1-5 TRBV6-2/TRBV6-3 NA NA CARSLGHEDQPQHF TGTGCCCGCAGTTTGGGACACGAGGATCAGCCCCAGCATTTT
TRBJ1-6 TRBV11-2 NA NA CASSPFNPPLHF TGTGCCAGCAGCCCGTTTAATCCACCCCTCCACTTT
TRBJ2-3 TRBV7-9 TRBD2 few CASSPRLAGGPTDTQYF TGTGCCAGCAGCCCAAGACTAGCGGGGGGGCCGACAGATACGCAGTATTTT
TRBJ2-2 TRBV29-1 TRBD1 many CSVEGTENTGELFF TGCAGCGTTGAGGGGACAGAGAACACCGGGGAGCTGTTTTTT
TRBJ2-3 TRBV27 NA NA CASSSTDSPSTDTQYF TGTGCCAGCAGTTCAACTGATTCTCCTAGCACAGATACGCAGTATTTT
TRBJ2-7 TRBV13 NA few CASSYIDAPYEQYF TGTGCCAGCAGCTACATAGACGCCCCCTACGAGCAGTACTTC
TRBJ2-3 TRBV14 NA many CASSPAPQTSTDTQYF TGTGCCAGCAGCCCCGCCCCGCAGACTAGCACAGATACGCAGTATTTT
TRBJ2-7 TRBV20-1 NA many CSARFKPSYEQYF TGCAGTGCTAGATTCAAACCCTCCTACGAGCAGTACTTC
TRBJ2-1 TRBV12-3/TRBV12-4 TRBD1 NA CASSHPTGGIYNEQFF TGTGCCAGCAGTCACCCGACAGGGGGCATCTACAATGAGCAGTTCTTC
TRBJ2-7 TRBV20-1 TRBD2 many CSARDLGTSGRYEQYF TGCAGTGCTAGAGATCTCGGGACTAGCGGGAGGTACGAGCAGTACTTC
TRBJ1-1 TRBV4-2 NA many CASSTEHGVDEAFF TGTGCCAGCAGCACTGAGCACGGGGTGGATGAAGCTTTCTTT
TRBJ1-1 TRBV20-1 NA NA CSARELGGQDTEAFF TGCAGTGCTAGAGAATTAGGGGGGCAAGACACTGAAGCTTTCTTT
TRBJ2-7 TRBV4-3 NA few CASSQDRSWSYEQYF TGCGCCAGCAGCCAAGATCGGTCCTGGTCCTACGAGCAGTACTTC
TRBJ2-2 TRBV7-8 TRBD2 NA CASSLVGLAGTGELFF TGTGCCAGCAGCTTAGTCGGACTAGCTGGTACCGGGGAGCTGTTTTTT
TRBJ2-1 TRBV19 NA few CASSNQGATYNEQFF TGTGCCAGTAGTAACCAGGGAGCGACCTACAATGAGCAGTTCTTC